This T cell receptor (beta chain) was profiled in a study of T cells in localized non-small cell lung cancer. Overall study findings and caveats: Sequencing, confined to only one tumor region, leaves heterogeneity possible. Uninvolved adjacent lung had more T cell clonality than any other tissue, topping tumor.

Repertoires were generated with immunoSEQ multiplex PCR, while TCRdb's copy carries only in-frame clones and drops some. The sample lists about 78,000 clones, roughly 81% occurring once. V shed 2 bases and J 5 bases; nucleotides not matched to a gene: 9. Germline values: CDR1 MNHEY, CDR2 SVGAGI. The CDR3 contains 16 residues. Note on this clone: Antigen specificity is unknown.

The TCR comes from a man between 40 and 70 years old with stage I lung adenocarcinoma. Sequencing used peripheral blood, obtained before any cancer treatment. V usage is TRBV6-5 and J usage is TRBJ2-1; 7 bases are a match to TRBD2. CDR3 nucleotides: TGTGCCAGCAGTTACAGGGCGGCTAGCGGAGACAATGAGCAGTTCTTC. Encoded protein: CASSYRAASGDNEQFF.